The present T cell receptor beta chain was sequenced within a study of blood T cell repertoires in COVID-19. Study at large: Some COVID-19 samples were acute and others convalescent; all came from the United States, Italy and Spain.

The CDR3 spans 14 residues. V was pared by 3 bases and J by 4 bases, with 1 base of the junction left unmatched. Looked up from germline, CDR1 is GTSNPN and CDR2 is SVGIG (reference sequence). As processed by the authors: How many nucleated cells were present was estimated from reference gene primer amplification. Data came from immunoSEQ multiplex PCR; TCRdb stores just in-frame clones and leaves some out. V and J calls and clone size are given by that table; D and trimming were obtained from the DNA. The sample yields 95,000 to 110,000 clones, 75% to 85% seen once. The V and J genes are TRBV30 and TRBJ2-3, with TRBD2 identical over 13 bases. This clonotype was sampled from a man aged 55 to 69 with acute or convalescent COVID-19. The source material was peripheral blood. CDR3: CAWRLAGGPDTQYF. The DNA for the CDR3 is TGTGCCTGGAGACTAGCGGGAGGGCCAGATACGCAGTATTTT.